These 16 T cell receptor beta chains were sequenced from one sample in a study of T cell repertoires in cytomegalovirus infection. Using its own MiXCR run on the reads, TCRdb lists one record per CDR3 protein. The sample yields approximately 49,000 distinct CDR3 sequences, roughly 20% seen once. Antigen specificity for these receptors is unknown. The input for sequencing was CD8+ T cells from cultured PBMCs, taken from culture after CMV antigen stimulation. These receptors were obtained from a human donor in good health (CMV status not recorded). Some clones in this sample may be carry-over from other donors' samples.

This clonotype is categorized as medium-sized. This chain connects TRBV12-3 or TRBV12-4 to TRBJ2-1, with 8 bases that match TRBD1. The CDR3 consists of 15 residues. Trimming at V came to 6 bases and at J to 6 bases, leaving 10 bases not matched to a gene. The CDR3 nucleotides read TGTGCCAGCAGAGGCCGGGACAGGAGCCTCAATGAGCAGTTCTTC. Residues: CASRGRDRSLNEQFF.

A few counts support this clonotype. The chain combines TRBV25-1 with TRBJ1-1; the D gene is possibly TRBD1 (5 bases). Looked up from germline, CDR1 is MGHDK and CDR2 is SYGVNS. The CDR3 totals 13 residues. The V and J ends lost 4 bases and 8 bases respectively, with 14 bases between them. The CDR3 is CASSAGGESEAFF. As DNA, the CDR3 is TGTGCCAGCAGTGCTGGGGGGGAGTCAGAAGCTTTCTTT.

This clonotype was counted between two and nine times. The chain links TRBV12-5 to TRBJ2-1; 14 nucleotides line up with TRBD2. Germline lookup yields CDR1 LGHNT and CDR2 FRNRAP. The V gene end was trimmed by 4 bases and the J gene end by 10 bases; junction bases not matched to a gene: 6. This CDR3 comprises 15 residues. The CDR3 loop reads CASGWGLAGVEEQFF. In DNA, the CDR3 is TGTGCTAGTGGTTGGGGACTAGCGGGAGTTGAAGAGCAGTTCTTC. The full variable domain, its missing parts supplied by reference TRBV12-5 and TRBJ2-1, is DARVTQTPRHKVTEMGQEVTMRCQPILGHNTVFWYRQTMMQGLELLAYFRNRAPLDDSGMPKDRFSAEMPDATLATLKIQPSEPRDSAVYFCASGWGLAGVEEQFFGPGTRLTVL.

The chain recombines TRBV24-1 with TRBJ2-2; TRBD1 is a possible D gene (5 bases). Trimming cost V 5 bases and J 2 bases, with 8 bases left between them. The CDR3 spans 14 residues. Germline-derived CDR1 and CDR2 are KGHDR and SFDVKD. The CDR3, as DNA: TGTGCCACCAGTGGGACACCAAACACCGGGGAGCTGTTTTTT. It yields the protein CATSGTPNTGELFF.

For the CDR3, the DNA is TGTGCTAGTGGTTTCCGGCGGGGCGGCACAGATACGCAGTATTTT. It encodes CASGFRRGGTDTQYF. J is TRBJ2-3 and V is TRBV12-5; TRBD2 is a possible D gene (6 bases). The CDR3 contains 15 residues. The V end was cut by 3 bases, the J end by 1 base, with 11 bases between. Looked up from germline, CDR1 is LGHNT and CDR2 is FRNRAP. Based on the CDR3 plus reference TRBV12-5 and TRBJ2-3, the full variable domain is DARVTQTPRHKVTEMGQEVTMRCQPILGHNTVFWYRQTMMQGLELLAYFRNRAPLDDSGMPKDRFSAEMPDATLATLKIQPSEPRDSAVYFCASGFRRGGTDTQYFGPGTRLTVL.

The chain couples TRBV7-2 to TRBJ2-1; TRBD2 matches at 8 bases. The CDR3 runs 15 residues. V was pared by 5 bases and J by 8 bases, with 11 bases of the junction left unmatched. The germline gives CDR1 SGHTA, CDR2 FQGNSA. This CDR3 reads CASSPEREPVDEQFF. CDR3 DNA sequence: TGTGCCAGCAGCCCCGAGCGGGAGCCCGTGGATGAGCAGTTCTTC.

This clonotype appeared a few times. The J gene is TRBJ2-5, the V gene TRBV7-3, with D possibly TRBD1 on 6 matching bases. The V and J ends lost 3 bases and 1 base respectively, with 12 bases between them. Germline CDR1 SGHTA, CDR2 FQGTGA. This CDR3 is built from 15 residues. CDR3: CASSLKQGFQETQYF. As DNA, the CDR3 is TGTGCCAGCAGCTTGAAACAGGGCTTCCAAGAGACCCAGTACTTC.

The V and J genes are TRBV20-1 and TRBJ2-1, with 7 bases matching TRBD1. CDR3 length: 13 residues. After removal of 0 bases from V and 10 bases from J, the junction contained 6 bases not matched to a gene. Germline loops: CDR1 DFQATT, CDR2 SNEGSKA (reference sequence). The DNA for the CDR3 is TGCAGTGCTAGAGATCGACAGGGCGGCGAGCAGTTCTTC. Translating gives CSARDRQGGEQFF.

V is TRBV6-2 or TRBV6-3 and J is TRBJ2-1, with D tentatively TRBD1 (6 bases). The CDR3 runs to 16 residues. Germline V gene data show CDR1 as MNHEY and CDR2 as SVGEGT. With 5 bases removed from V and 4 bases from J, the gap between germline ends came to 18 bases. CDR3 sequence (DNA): TGTGCCAGCAGTCAGGGGATGGTAAGCTATTACAATGAGCAGTTCTTC. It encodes CASSQGMVSYYNEQFF.

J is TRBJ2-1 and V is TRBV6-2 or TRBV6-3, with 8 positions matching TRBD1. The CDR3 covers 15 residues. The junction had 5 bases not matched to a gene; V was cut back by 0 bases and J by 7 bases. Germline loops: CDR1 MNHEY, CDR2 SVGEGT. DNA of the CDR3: TGTGCCAGCAGTTACTCCCCCCAGGGGGCAAATGAGCAGTTCTTC. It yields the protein CASSYSPQGANEQFF.

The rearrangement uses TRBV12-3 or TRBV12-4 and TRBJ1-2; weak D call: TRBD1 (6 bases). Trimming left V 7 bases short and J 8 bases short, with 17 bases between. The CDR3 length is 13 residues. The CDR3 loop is CASTTGTPEGYTF. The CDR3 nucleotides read TGTGCCAGCACAACTGGGACACCAGAAGGCTACACCTTC.

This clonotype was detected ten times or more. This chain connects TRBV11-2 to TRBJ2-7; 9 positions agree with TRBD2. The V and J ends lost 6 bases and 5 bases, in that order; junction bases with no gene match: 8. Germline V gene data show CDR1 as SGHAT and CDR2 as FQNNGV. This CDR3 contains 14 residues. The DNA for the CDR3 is TGTGCCAGCAGTTCAAGCGGGAGGCGCGACGAGCAGTACTTC. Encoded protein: CASSSSGRRDEQYF. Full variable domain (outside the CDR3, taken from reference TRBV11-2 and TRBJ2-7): EAGVAQSPRYKIIEKRQSVAFWCNPISGHATLYWYQQILGQGPKLLIQFQNNGVVDDSQLPKDRFSAERLKGVDSTLKIQPAKLEDSAVYLCASSSSGRRDEQYFGPGTRLTVT.

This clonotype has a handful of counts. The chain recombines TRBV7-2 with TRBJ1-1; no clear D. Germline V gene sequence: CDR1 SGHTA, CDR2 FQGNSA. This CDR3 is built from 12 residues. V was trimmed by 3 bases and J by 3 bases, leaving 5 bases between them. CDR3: CASSFSYTEAFF. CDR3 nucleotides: TGTGCCAGCAGCTTTTCCTACACTGAAGCTTTCTTT.

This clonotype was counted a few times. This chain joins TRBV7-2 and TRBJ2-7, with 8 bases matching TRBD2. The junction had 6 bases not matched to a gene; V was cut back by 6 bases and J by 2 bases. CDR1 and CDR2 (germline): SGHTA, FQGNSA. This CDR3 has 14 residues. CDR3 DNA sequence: TGTGCCAGCAGGGATACTAGCGGCCCCTACGAGCAGTACTTC. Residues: CASRDTSGPYEQYF. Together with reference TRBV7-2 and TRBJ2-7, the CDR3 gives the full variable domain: GAGVSQSPSNKVTEKGKDVELRCDPISGHTALYWYRQSLGQGLEFLIYFQGNSAPDKSGLPSDRFSAERTGGSVSTLTIQRTQQEDSAVYLCASRDTSGPYEQYFGPGTRLTVT.

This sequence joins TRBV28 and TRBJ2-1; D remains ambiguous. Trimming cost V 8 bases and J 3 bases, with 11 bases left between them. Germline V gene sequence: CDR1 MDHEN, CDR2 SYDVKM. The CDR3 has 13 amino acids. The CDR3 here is CASGVAYYNEQFF. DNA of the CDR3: TGTGCCAGCGGGGTGGCGTACTACAATGAGCAGTTCTTC.

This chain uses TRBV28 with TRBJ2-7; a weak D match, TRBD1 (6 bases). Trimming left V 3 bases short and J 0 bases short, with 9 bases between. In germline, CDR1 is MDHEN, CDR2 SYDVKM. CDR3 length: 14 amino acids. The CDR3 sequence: CASSFIGGSYEQYF. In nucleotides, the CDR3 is TGTGCCAGCAGTTTCATAGGGGGCTCCTACGAGCAGTACTTC.